Following are 11 T cell receptor beta chains from one sample sequenced in a study of regulatory dendritic cells for organ transplantation (dated by TCRdb to about 2017). The library was produced with the immunoSEQ multiplex PCR assay. TCRdb limited this immuneACCESS table to in-frame rearrangements with V and J called. A share of clones is missing; checked studies link under half to unresolved V genes, and the rest is unexplained. Counted in this sample were under 40,000 clones; about 93% of them appeared once. The ten top clones hold over 0.09% of the sample. Material for sequencing was naive CD8+ T cells from blood. What the cell subset or site label conveys for this sample: CD45RA+ naive T cells. The source of these receptors is a human donor in good health.

The V and J genes are TRBV7-8 and TRBJ2-1; TRBD1 or TRBD2 may be the D gene (6 bases each). V lost 2 bases and J 1 base, leaving 21 bases between the germline ends. Looked up from germline, CDR1 is SGHVS and CDR2 is FQNEAQ. This CDR3 region has 19 residues. The CDR3 DNA follows: TGTGCCAGCAGCTTAAACGGGGGCTCGGGGACTTCGTCCTACAATGAGCAGTTCTTC. It codes for CASSLNGGSGTSSYNEQFF.

The J gene is TRBJ2-5, the V gene TRBV7-8, with 8 positions matching TRBD1. Germline CDR1 reads SGHVS; CDR2 reads FQNEAQ. The ends lost 3 bases at V and 4 bases at J; junction bases unmatched: 4. The CDR3 is 14 amino acids. The CDR3 loop is CASSFFRGRETQYF. CDR3 nucleotide sequence: TGTGCCAGCAGCTTCTTCAGGGGGCGAGAGACCCAGTACTTC.

In its sample, this clone was seen once. The chain links TRBV10-1 to TRBJ1-1, with D perhaps TRBD1 (6 bases). This CDR3 is 13 amino acids long. Germline V CDR1 and CDR2: WNHNN, SYGVQD (reference sequence). The germline V and J ends were trimmed by 7 bases and 5 bases, with 14 bases remaining between them. In nucleotides, the CDR3 is TGCGCCAGCACCCCGGATCAGGGGACTGAAGCTTTCTTT. Its protein is CASTPDQGTEAFF.

The genes are TRBV29-1 and TRBJ1-2, with TRBD1 matching 10 bases. This CDR3 is 14 amino acids long. V lost 7 bases to trimming and J lost 2 bases; unmatched junction nucleotides: 7. Germline loops: CDR1 SQVTM, CDR2 ANQGSEA. The CDR3 reads CSDMDRGNNYGYTF. The CDR3, as DNA: TGCAGCGACATGGACAGGGGGAACAACTATGGCTACACCTTC.

In its sample, this clone was seen a few times. Distinct nucleotide sequences in the sample also encode this CDR3. V is TRBV9 and J is TRBJ2-2; D gene unclear. The ends were cut back, 3 bases at V and 6 bases at J, with 0 bases in the middle. This CDR3 is built from 10 residues. Germline V gives CDR1 SGDLS, CDR2 YYNGEE. CDR3 residues: CASSAGELFF. The CDR3 DNA follows: TGTGCCAGCAGCGCCGGGGAGCTGTTTTTT.

This clone was found once. The V gene is TRBV7-6, the J gene TRBJ2-3; D tentatively reads TRBD1 or TRBD2 (6 bases each). Trimming shortened V by 1 base and J by 1 base, and 12 bases separated the two germline ends. Germline V gene data show CDR1 as SGHVS and CDR2 as FNYEAQ. The CDR3 consists of 16 residues. Written as DNA, the CDR3 is TGTGCCAGCAGCTTAGGTCCGGGGGCCCGCACAGATACGCAGTATTTT. The encoded protein is CASSLGPGARTDTQYF. The full variable domain, with the rest looked up from reference TRBV7-6 and TRBJ2-3, is GAGVSQSPRYKVTKRGQDVALRCDPISGHVSLYWYRQALGQGPEFLTYFNYEAQQDKSGLPNDRFSAERPEGSISTLTIQRTEQRDSAMYRCASSLGPGARTDTQYFGPGTRLTVL.

The J gene is TRBJ2-5, the V gene TRBV13, with TRBD1 matching over 8 bases. The CDR3 sequence is 15 residues long. The V and J ends lost 2 bases and 5 bases, in that order; junction bases with no gene match: 7. Germline V gene lookup returns CDR1 PRHDT and CDR2 FYEKMQ (reference sequence). The CDR3 reads CASSLWAGGDETQYF. In DNA form, the CDR3 reads TGTGCCAGCAGCTTATGGGCAGGGGGCGACGAGACCCAGTACTTC.

The table lists this clone with a count of one. The chain carries TRBV2 and TRBJ1-1; TRBD1 might be the D (5 bases). V was pared by 4 bases and J by 3 bases, with 15 bases between. The CDR3 totals 15 residues. The germline V gene has CDR1 SNHLY and CDR2 FYNNEI. Written as DNA, the CDR3 is TGTGCCAGCAGTGGGGGGGTAGGGCTCTACACTGAAGCTTTCTTT. It yields the protein CASSGGVGLYTEAFF.

This chain connects TRBV4-3 to TRBJ1-5; D remains unclear. V dropped 3 bases and J dropped 4 bases, with 13 bases sitting between them. In germline, CDR1 is LGHNA, CDR2 YSLEER. The CDR3 spans 15 residues. CDR3 amino acids: CASSHSREPNQPQHF. The CDR3 DNA sequence: TGCGCCAGCAGCCACTCTCGGGAACCTAATCAGCCCCAGCATTTT.

V gene TRBV7-9 combines with J gene TRBJ2-7; the D gene is possibly TRBD1 (6 bases). Trimming stripped 1 base from V and 2 bases from J, with 12 bases between. CDR3 size: 15 residues. Per germline, CDR1 SEHNR and CDR2 FQNEAQ (reference sequence). The CDR3 is CASSLVGAHPYEQYF. The CDR3 region has the DNA TGTGCCAGCAGCTTAGTGGGGGCCCACCCCTACGAGCAGTACTTC.

This chain joins TRBV28 and TRBJ2-5, with 9 bases that match TRBD1. The CDR3 totals 15 residues. Germline V lookup: CDR1 MDHEN, CDR2 SYDVKM. V lost 5 bases to trimming and J lost 4 bases; unmatched junction nucleotides: 8. CDR3 residues: CASSPGQGEGETQYF. In DNA form, the CDR3 reads TGTGCCAGCAGTCCGGGACAGGGCGAGGGAGAGACCCAGTACTTC.